Each of the 8 T cell receptor beta chains below was sequenced from the same sample in a study of cytomegalovirus exposure and HLA in healthy donors. This PCR relied on a set of 60 Vbeta primers and 13 Jbeta primers. TCRdb keeps only in-frame clones here, not all; method: immunoSEQ multiplex PCR. The sample lists about 150,000 clones; around 73% were seen once. Sample: PBMCs. These receptors all stem from a woman under 30 in good health and CMV-seropositive.

This rearrangement joins TRBV18 to TRBJ1-6, with 8 nucleotides matching TRBD1. The CDR3 has 15 residues. CDR1 is KGHSH, CDR2 LQKENI, per germline. V was pared by 3 bases and J by 5 bases, with 3 bases of the junction left unmatched. The CDR3 sequence: CASSPSGQDNSPLHF. The CDR3 coding sequence is TGTGCCAGCTCACCCTCGGGACAGGATAATTCACCCCTCCACTTT.

J is TRBJ2-1 and V is TRBV25-1; TRBD2 matches 9 bases. The CDR3 extends over 13 amino acids. Germline V gene data show CDR1 as MGHDK and CDR2 as SYGVNS. With V trimmed by 5 bases and J by 8 bases, 4 bases remained unmatched. Here the CDR3 DNA reads TGTGCCAGCAGTCCTAGCGGGGTCGATGAGCAGTTCTTC. This sequence encodes CASSPSGVDEQFF. Based on the CDR3 plus reference TRBV25-1 and TRBJ2-1, the full variable domain is EADIYQTPRYLVIGTGKKITLECSQTMGHDKMYWYQQDPGMELHLIHYSYGVNSTEKGDLSSESTVSRIRTEHFPLTLESARPSHTSQYLCASSPSGVDEQFFGPGTRLTVL.

The J gene is TRBJ2-5, the V gene TRBV7-6, with TRBD2 matching over 10 bases. The CDR3 covers 16 residues. The trim removed 1 base at V and 3 bases at J, leaving 5 bases unmatched. Germline lookup yields CDR1 SGHVS and CDR2 FNYEAQ. This CDR3 is CASSLEPLAGKETQYF. The CDR3 DNA reads as TGTGCCAGCAGCTTAGAGCCACTAGCGGGGAAAGAGACCCAGTACTTC.

The chain has TRBV5-1 and TRBJ1-6, with a weak D call TRBD1 (5 bases). Trimming took off 0 bases at V and 8 bases at J, with 12 bases between the two ends. This CDR3 comprises 15 residues. CDR1 and CDR2 (germline): SGHRS, YFSETQ. CDR3 DNA sequence: TGCGCCAGCAGCTTGGAGGAGGGGAGGTATTCACCCCTCCACTTT. It encodes CASSLEEGRYSPLHF.

The rearrangement uses TRBV28 and TRBJ2-7; possible D gene TRBD1, 5 bases. The CDR3 covers 13 residues. The germline CDR1 and CDR2 sequences are MDHEN and SYDVKM. The V end was cut by 3 bases, the J end by 3 bases, with 9 bases between. This CDR3 reads CASSLAGNYEQYF. The DNA for the CDR3 is TGTGCCAGCAGTTTGGCAGGGAACTACGAGCAGTACTTC.

The rearrangement uses TRBV7-2 and TRBJ2-7; 13 nucleotides match TRBD2. The V gene's germline CDR1 is SGHTA and CDR2 FQGNSA. Trimming took 5 bases from V and 1 from J; bases not matched to a gene: 11. The CDR3 runs to 18 residues. This CDR3 reads CASSRRLAGGLQSYEQYF. The CDR3 DNA is TGTGCCAGCAGCCGACGACTAGCGGGGGGCCTACAGTCCTACGAGCAGTACTTC.

This clone was seen a few times. This sequence joins TRBV14 and TRBJ2-5; 7 nucleotides match TRBD1. Losses at the gene ends were 4 bases for V and 4 bases for J; bases not matched to a gene: 3. This CDR3 is 13 amino acids long. The germline CDR1 and CDR2 sequences are SGHDN and FVKESK. CDR3 protein: CASSPDRAETQYF. The DNA for the CDR3 is TGTGCCAGCAGCCCAGACAGGGCAGAGACCCAGTACTTC.

This chain uses TRBV9 with TRBJ2-2; 14 bases agree with TRBD2. With V trimmed by 3 bases and J by 4 bases, 5 bases remained unmatched. CDR1 is SGDLS and CDR2 is YYNGEE in the germline V gene. The CDR3 runs to 17 residues. The CDR3 DNA is TGTGCCAGCAGCGGACTAGCGGGGGGGCCGGTCACCGGGGAGCTGTTTTTT. Translation: CASSGLAGGPVTGELFF.